These 26 T cell receptor beta chains came from one sample sequenced in a study of blood T cell repertoires in COVID-19. Repertoires were generated with immunoSEQ multiplex PCR, while TCRdb's copy carries only in-frame clones and drops some. The sample has roughly 150,000 clones, roughly 80% seen once. The material sequenced was peripheral blood. The receptors were gathered from a man aged 45-60 years with active or convalescent COVID-19.

This chain joins TRBV5-1 and TRBJ2-1, with a weak D call TRBD2 (5 bases). Deletions cut 1 base from V and 4 bases from J, with 9 bases between. There are 14 residues in the CDR3. The germline gives CDR1 SGHRS, CDR2 YFSETQ. The CDR3 region has the DNA TGCGCCAGCAGCTTGCTGCCGGGATACAATGAGCAGTTCTTC. Its translation is CASSLLPGYNEQFF. Full variable domain (outside the CDR3, taken from reference TRBV5-1 and TRBJ2-1): KAGVTQTPRYLIKTRGQQVTLSCSPISGHRSVSWYQQTPGQGLQFLFEYFSETQRNKGNFPGRFSGRQFSNSRSEMNVSTLELGDSALYLCASSLLPGYNEQFFGPGTRLTVL.

The chain couples TRBV2 to TRBJ1-4; 9 nucleotides match TRBD1. In germline, CDR1 is SNHLY, CDR2 FYNNEI. This CDR3 has 15 residues. Trimming removed 10 bases from V and 7 bases from J; junction bases left unmatched: 13. The DNA for the CDR3 is TGTGCCACCCTCCATGGGACAGGGATCACTGAAAAACTGTTTTTT. Protein sequence: CATLHGTGITEKLFF.

This chain links TRBV19 with TRBJ2-1; a possible D gene is TRBD2 (7 bases). Trimming removed 6 bases at V and 0 bases at J, with 12 bases between. This CDR3 contains 15 residues. Germline CDR1 reads LNHDA; CDR2 reads SQIVND (reference sequence). The CDR3 nucleotides read TGTGCCAGTAGCCGGGGGGCAAGCTCCTACAATGAGCAGTTCTTC. It translates to CASSRGASSYNEQFF.

V usage is TRBV4-1 and J usage is TRBJ1-2, with 7 nucleotides matching TRBD1. Germline V gene sequence: CDR1 MGHRA, CDR2 YSYEKL. This CDR3 spans 15 amino acids. The V segment lost 4 bases and the J segment 4 bases; nucleotides outside the gene matches: 9. The CDR3 region is CASSRTETGTYGYTF. The DNA for the CDR3 is TGCGCCAGCAGCCGAACCGAGACAGGGACCTATGGCTACACCTTC.

This clone appeared a few times. CDR3 in amino acids: CAISEGQGLNQPQHF. CDR3 coding DNA: TGTGCCATCAGTGAGGGCCAGGGTTTGAATCAGCCCCAGCATTTT. The rearrangement uses TRBV10-3 and TRBJ1-5; possible D gene TRBD1, 5 bases. This CDR3 comprises 15 residues. V lost 2 bases and J 4 bases, leaving 12 bases between the germline ends. Germline lookup yields CDR1 ENHRY and CDR2 SYGVKD.

This chain links TRBV7-3 with TRBJ2-2; 12 bases fit TRBD2. This CDR3 is 15 amino acids long. The V gene end was trimmed by 7 bases and the J gene end by 5 bases; junction bases not matched to a gene: 5. Germline CDR1 reads SGHTA; CDR2 reads FQGTGA. The chain's CDR3 is CASNPSGRGTGELFF. CDR3 DNA: TGTGCCAGCAACCCTAGCGGGAGGGGAACCGGGGAGCTGTTTTTT.

V is TRBV7-6 and J is TRBJ2-5; 7 nucleotides align to TRBD1. The trim removed 6 bases at V and 4 bases at J, leaving 5 bases unmatched. The CDR3 loop spans 13 amino acids. Germline CDR1 and CDR2: SGHVS and FNYEAQ. As DNA, the CDR3 is TGTGCCAGCAGGGCACAGGGGACAGAGACCCAGTACTTC. This gives the protein CASRAQGTETQYF.

This clone was seen many times. J is TRBJ2-7 and V is TRBV19, with TRBD2 matching over 9 bases. V trimming: 4 bases; J trimming: 2 bases; junction bases outside the gene matches: 9. CDR3 length equals 16 residues. The V gene's germline CDR1 is LNHDA and CDR2 SQIVND (reference sequence). The CDR3 nucleotides are TGTGCCAGTAGTACGATTCAGCGGGAGGCGACCTACGAGCAGTACTTC. Translating it yields CASSTIQREATYEQYF.

The CDR3 loop is CASSGDSHIYEQYF. CDR3 sequence (DNA): TGTGCCAGCAGCGGGGACTCGCACATCTACGAGCAGTACTTC. This sequence joins TRBV9 and TRBJ2-7; weak D call: TRBD2 (6 bases). CDR1 is SGDLS and CDR2 is YYNGEE in the germline V gene. The CDR3 loop spans 14 amino acids. With 3 bases removed from V and 3 bases from J, the gap between germline ends came to 13 bases.

The table lists this clone with a few counts. J is TRBJ1-6 and V is TRBV30; D might be TRBD1 (6 bases). Between the trimmed V and J ends, which lost 3 bases and 4 bases, there was a span of 16 bases. CDR3 length: 16 residues. Germline CDR1 and CDR2: GTSNPN and SVGIG (reference sequence). CDR3 bases: TGTGCCTGGAGGGATCTCGGACAGATTTATAATTCACCCCTCCACTTT. Residues: CAWRDLGQIYNSPLHF.

The chain's CDR3 is CSVELNSGAEAFF. The CDR3 bases are TGCAGCGTTGAGCTCAACTCAGGGGCTGAAGCTTTCTTT. The chain employs TRBV29-1 and TRBJ1-1; possible D gene TRBD1, 6 bases. The CDR3 sequence is 13 residues long. The ends were cut back, 3 bases at V and 6 bases at J, with 14 bases in the middle. Per the germline V gene, CDR1 is SQVTM and CDR2 is ANQGSEA.

This chain joins TRBV29-1 and TRBJ1-2, with D possibly TRBD1 on 5 matching bases. The length of the CDR3 is 13 residues. The V end was cut by 8 bases, the J end by 1 base, with 14 bases between. Germline values: CDR1 SQVTM, CDR2 ANQGSEA. CDR3 DNA sequence: TGCAGCCCCCGCGGGGGGTGTAACTATGGCTACACCTTC. Its protein product is CSPRGGCNYGYTF.

This clone has a single count. The chain combines TRBV11-3 with TRBJ2-3; 8 bases map to TRBD2. Germline V CDR1 and CDR2: SGHNT, YENEEA. With 1 base clipped from V and 4 bases from J, the junction kept 13 bases outside the gene matches. This CDR3 has 18 amino acids. CDR3 in DNA: TGTGCCAGCAGCTTAGGCAGCGGGAGTGGTACGGAGGCAGATACGCAGTATTTT. This translates into CASSLGSGSGTEADTQYF.

The chain links TRBV11-2 to TRBJ1-6; D is uncertain. The V gene's germline CDR1 is SGHAT and CDR2 FQNNGV. V was trimmed by 0 bases and J by 7 bases, leaving 4 bases between them. This CDR3 is 13 amino acids long. CDR3 nucleotides: TGTGCCAGCAGCTTAGATCCGAATTCACCCCTCCACTTT. Protein: CASSLDPNSPLHF.

The rearrangement links TRBV4-2 to TRBJ1-1; unclear D gene. This CDR3 contains 15 residues. Trimming took 0 bases from V and 0 from J, leaving 8 bases between them. Germline CDR1 is LGHNA and CDR2 is YNFKEQ. CDR3 sequence: CASSQERSVNTEAFF. In nucleotides, the CDR3 is TGTGCCAGCAGCCAAGAACGGTCGGTGAACACTGAAGCTTTCTTT.

The chain employs TRBV30 and TRBJ2-5; D gene unclear. Germline V gene data show CDR1 as GTSNPN and CDR2 as SVGIG (reference sequence). The CDR3 sequence is 13 residues long. V dropped 2 bases and J dropped 4 bases, with 11 bases sitting between them. The CDR3 DNA reads TGTGCCTGGAGTCATAGGTCGGGAGAGACCCAGTACTTC. This sequence encodes CAWSHRSGETQYF.

This sequence joins TRBV14 and TRBJ2-1; D is ambiguous. Germline assignment: CDR1 SGHDN and CDR2 FVKESK. The CDR3 totals 13 residues. Trimming pared 4 bases from V and 4 bases from J, leaving 8 bases between. In DNA form, the CDR3 reads TGTGCCAGCAGCCCGACACCTTACAATGAGCAGTTCTTC. Amino acid sequence: CASSPTPYNEQFF. Full variable domain (outside the CDR3, taken from reference TRBV14 and TRBJ2-1): EAGVTQFPSHSVIEKGQTVTLRCDPISGHDNLYWYRRVMGKEIKFLLHFVKESKQDESGMPNNRFLAERTGGTYSTLKVQPAELEDSGVYFCASSPTPYNEQFFGPGTRLTVL.

This CDR3 reads CASSYSGGAGELFF. The CDR3 DNA is TGTGCCAGCAGTTACTCGGGCGGGGCCGGGGAGCTGTTTTTT. The chain uses TRBV6-5 and TRBJ2-2; a weak D match, TRBD2 (6 bases). CDR3 length: 14 residues. Trimming cost V 0 bases and J 6 bases, with 8 bases left between them. Germline V gene data show CDR1 as MNHEY and CDR2 as SVGAGI.

The chain carries TRBV5-5 and TRBJ2-7, with 14 bases lining up with TRBD2. J gave up 7 bases and V 0 bases, and 6 bases lay outside the gene matches. The CDR3 consists of 16 residues. Germline lookup yields CDR1 SGHKS and CDR2 YYEKEE (reference sequence). CDR3 DNA sequence: TGTGCCAGCAGCTTGGGACTAGCGGGAGGGCCAGGAGAGCAGTACTTC. It translates to CASSLGLAGGPGEQYF.

The gene calls are TRBV6-6 and TRBJ1-5; 7 positions agree with TRBD1. Germline V CDR1 and CDR2: MNHNY, SVGAGI (reference sequence). The V segment lost 2 bases and the J segment 2 bases; nucleotides outside the gene matches: 3. This CDR3 spans 15 amino acids. DNA of the CDR3: TGTGCCAGCAGTTACGAAGGGGGCGGCAATCAGCCCCAGCATTTT. It is translated as CASSYEGGGNQPQHF.

A word on this clone: The sample has other DNA sequences that encode this CDR3 too. This chain joins TRBV6-5 and TRBJ1-3; no clear D. From germline, CDR1 is MNHEY and CDR2 SVGAGI. V lost 8 bases and J 0 bases, leaving 5 bases between the germline ends. This CDR3 comprises 12 residues. The CDR3 region is CASHSSGNTIYF. The CDR3 bases are TGTGCCAGCCACAGCTCTGGAAACACCATATATTTT.

V usage is TRBV12-3 or TRBV12-4 and J usage is TRBJ1-2; 8 bases fit TRBD1. CDR3 length equals 13 residues. J was trimmed by 4 bases and V by 5 bases; bases with no gene match: 3. The CDR3 nucleotides read TGTGCCAGCAGTCAAACAGGGGGCTATGGCTACACCTTC. This codes for CASSQTGGYGYTF.

The gene calls are TRBV5-1 and TRBJ2-1; D gene unclear. CDR1 and CDR2 from the germline V gene are SGHRS and YFSETQ. The CDR3 has 14 amino acids. Trimming removed 1 base from V and 3 bases from J, with 8 bases in between. The CDR3 is CASSLSSLYNEQFF. CDR3 bases: TGCGCCAGCAGCTTGTCCAGTCTCTACAATGAGCAGTTCTTC.

The chain is built from TRBV6-1 and TRBJ2-7, with 8 bases aligning to TRBD2. J gave up 2 bases and V 0 bases, and 6 bases lay outside the gene matches. In germline, CDR1 is MNHNS, CDR2 SASEGT. The CDR3 has 16 amino acids. The CDR3 sequence: CASSEARTSGPYEQYF. The CDR3 DNA reads as TGTGCCAGCAGTGAAGCGCGAACTAGCGGACCCTACGAGCAGTACTTC.

The chain recombines TRBV5-4 with TRBJ2-3; 10 bases are shared with TRBD1. This CDR3 has 15 amino acids. Trimming took 6 bases from V and 5 from J; bases not matched to a gene: 9. Germline V gene data show CDR1 as SGHNT and CDR2 as YYREEE (reference sequence). The CDR3 sequence is CASTPGQGSIDTQYF. CDR3 nucleotide sequence: TGTGCCAGCACCCCGGGACAGGGGTCGATAGATACGCAGTATTTT.

The V gene is TRBV19, the J gene TRBJ2-3; possibly TRBD1 for D (6 bases). V lost 5 bases and J 0 bases, leaving 12 bases between the germline ends. CDR1 LNHDA and CDR2 SQIVND come from the germline V gene (reference sequence). CDR3 length equals 15 residues. CDR3 DNA: TGTGCCAGTAGTGGACAGACCGCTAGCACAGATACGCAGTATTTT. Protein product: CASSGQTASTDTQYF.